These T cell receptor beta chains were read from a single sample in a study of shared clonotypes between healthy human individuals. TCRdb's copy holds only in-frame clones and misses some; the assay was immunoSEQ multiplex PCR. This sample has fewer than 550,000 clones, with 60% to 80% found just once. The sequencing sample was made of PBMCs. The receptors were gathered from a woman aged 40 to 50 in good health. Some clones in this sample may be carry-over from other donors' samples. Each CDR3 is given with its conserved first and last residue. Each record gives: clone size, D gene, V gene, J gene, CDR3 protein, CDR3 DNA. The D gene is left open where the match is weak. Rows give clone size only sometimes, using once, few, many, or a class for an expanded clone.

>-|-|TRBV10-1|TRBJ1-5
CASSERTGNQPQHF
TGCGCCAGCAGTGAGCGGACAGGCAATCAGCCCCAGCATTTT
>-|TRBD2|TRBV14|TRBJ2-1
CASSPQRAGSSYNEQFF
TGTGCCAGCAGCCCCCAGAGAGCGGGGAGCTCCTACAATGAGCAGTTCTTC
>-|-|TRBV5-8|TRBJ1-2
CASSLDRAGFDF
TGTGCCAGCAGCTTGGACCGGGCCGGCTTCGACTTC
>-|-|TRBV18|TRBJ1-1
CASSPRPGFDTEAFF
TGTGCCAGCTCACCACGGCCGGGGTTTGACACTGAAGCTTTCTTT
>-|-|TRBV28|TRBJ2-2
CATEGTGELFF
TGTGCCACGGAAGGGACCGGGGAGCTGTTTTTT
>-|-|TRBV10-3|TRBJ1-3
CANRPDSSGNTIYF
TGTGCCAACCGTCCGGACAGCTCTGGAAACACCATATATTTT
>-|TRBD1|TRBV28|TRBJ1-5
CASGIGTGVPNSNQPQHF
TGTGCCAGCGGTATCGGGACAGGGGTTCCAAATAGCAATCAGCCCCAGCATTTT
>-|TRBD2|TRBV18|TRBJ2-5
CASSPGTSGRETQYF
TGTGCCAGCTCACCCGGGACTAGCGGGAGAGAGACCCAGTACTTC
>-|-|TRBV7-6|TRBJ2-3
CASSFGPSGTDTQYF
TGTGCCAGCAGCTTTGGGCCTAGCGGCACAGATACGCAGTATTTT
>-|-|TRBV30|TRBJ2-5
CAWSTGTQETQYF
TGTGCCTGGAGCACCGGGACTCAAGAGACCCAGTACTTC
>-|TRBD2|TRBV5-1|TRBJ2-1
CASSQPPTSALRFEQFF
TGCGCCAGCAGCCAACCCCCTACTAGCGCCCTTCGCTTTGAGCAGTTCTTC
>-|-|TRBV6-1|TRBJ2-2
CASSVVGAGELFF
TGTGCCAGCAGTGTGGTAGGGGCCGGGGAGCTGTTTTTT
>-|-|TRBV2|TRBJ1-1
CASSDSGNTEAFF
TGTGCCAGCAGTGACTCGGGGAACACTGAAGCTTTCTTT
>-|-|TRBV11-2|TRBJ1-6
CASSLSGGRNSPLHF
TGTGCCAGCAGCTTATCGGGGGGGCGTAATTCACCCCTCCACTTT
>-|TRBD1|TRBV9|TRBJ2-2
CASSPRTGGTQTNTGELFF
TGTGCCAGCAGCCCCCGGACAGGGGGCACCCAAACGAACACCGGGGAGCTGTTTTTT
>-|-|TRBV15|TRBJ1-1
CATSPRGANTEAFF
TGTGCCACCAGCCCGAGGGGGGCGAACACTGAAGCTTTCTTT
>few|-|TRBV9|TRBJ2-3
CASSVGGTDTQYF
TGTGCCAGCAGCGTAGGTGGCACAGATACGCAGTATTTT
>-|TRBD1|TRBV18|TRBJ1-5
CASSPPGTGGGQPQHF
TGTGCCAGCTCACCACCAGGGACAGGGGGCGGCCAGCCCCAGCATTTT
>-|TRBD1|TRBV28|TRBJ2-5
CASSSSTQGYQETQYF
TGTGCCAGCAGTAGTTCCACACAGGGGTACCAAGAGACCCAGTACTTC
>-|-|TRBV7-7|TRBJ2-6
CASSPDSGANVLTF
TGTGCCAGCAGCCCAGACTCTGGGGCCAACGTCCTGACTTTC
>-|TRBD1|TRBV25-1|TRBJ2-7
CASSEHTGDEQYF
TGTGCCAGCAGTGAACATACAGGGGACGAGCAGTACTTC
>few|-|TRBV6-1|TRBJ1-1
CASNAAWKTEAFF
TGTGCCAGCAATGCGGCGTGGAAGACTGAAGCTTTCTTT
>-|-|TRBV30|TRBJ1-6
CAWSVLGVGNSPLHF
TGTGCCTGGAGTGTACTCGGTGTTGGTAATTCACCCCTCCACTTT
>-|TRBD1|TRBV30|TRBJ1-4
CAWRGDRGNEKLFF
TGTGCCTGGAGAGGGGACAGGGGTAATGAAAAACTGTTTTTT
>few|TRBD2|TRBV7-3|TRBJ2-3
CASSLTGTSGSGDTQYF
TGTGCCAGCAGCTTAACGGGGACTAGCGGGAGCGGAGATACGCAGTATTTT
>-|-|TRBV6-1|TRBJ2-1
CASRWLSSSYNEQFF
TGTGCCAGCAGGTGGCTATCTAGCTCCTACAATGAGCAGTTCTTC
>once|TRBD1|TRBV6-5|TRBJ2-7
CASSSSRGIGYEQYF
TGTGCCAGCAGCTCCTCCAGGGGGATTGGTTACGAGCAGTACTTC
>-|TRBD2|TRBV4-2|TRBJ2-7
CASSQRPGGTYEQYF
TGTGCCAGCAGCCAACGTCCGGGGGGGACCTACGAGCAGTACTTC
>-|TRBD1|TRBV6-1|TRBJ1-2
CASGDPPGQGNYGYTF
TGTGCCAGCGGTGATCCACCGGGACAGGGGAACTATGGCTACACCTTC
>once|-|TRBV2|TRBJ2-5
CASRPEETQYF
TGTGCCAGCAGACCTGAGGAGACCCAGTACTTC
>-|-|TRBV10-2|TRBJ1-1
CASSEVNMNTEAFF
TGCGCCAGCAGTGAGGTGAATATGAACACTGAAGCTTTCTTT
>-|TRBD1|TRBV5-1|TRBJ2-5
CASELGNRGGETQYF
TGCGCCAGCGAGCTGGGGAACAGGGGCGGGGAGACCCAGTACTTC
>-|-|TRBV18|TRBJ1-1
CASSPYLGHTEAFF
TGTGCCAGCTCACCATACCTGGGACACACTGAAGCTTTCTTT
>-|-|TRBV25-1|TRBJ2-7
CASSPRTAPYEQYF
TGTGCCAGCAGTCCGAGGACAGCTCCCTACGAGCAGTACTTC
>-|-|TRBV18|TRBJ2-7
CAKRGTPSSYEQYF
TGTGCCAAACGTGGGACACCGAGCTCCTACGAGCAGTACTTC
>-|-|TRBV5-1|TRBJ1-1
CASSSLSLRGNTEAFF
TGCGCCAGCAGCTCGCTTTCTCTCAGGGGGAACACTGAAGCTTTCTTT
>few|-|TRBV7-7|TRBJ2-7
CASSCPPGRCYEQYF
TGTGCTAGCAGCTGTCCTCCGGGGCGGTGCTACGAGCAGTACTTC
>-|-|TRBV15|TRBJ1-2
CATSRYRGLDGYTF
TGTGCCACCAGCAGATACCGGGGGCTGGATGGCTACACCTTC
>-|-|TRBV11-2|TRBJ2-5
CASSRDPQETQYF
TGTGCCAGCAGCCGGGACCCTCAAGAGACCCAGTACTTC
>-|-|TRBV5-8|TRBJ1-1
CASSDGQPNTEAFF
TGTGCCAGCAGCGACGGACAGCCGAACACTGAAGCTTTCTTT
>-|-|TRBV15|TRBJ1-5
CATSPTGASNQPQHF
TGTGCCACCAGCCCCACCGGTGCGAGCAATCAGCCCCAGCATTTT
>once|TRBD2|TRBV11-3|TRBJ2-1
CASSPQRGEVDEQFF
TGTGCCAGCAGCCCACAACGGGGGGAGGTCGATGAGCAGTTCTTC
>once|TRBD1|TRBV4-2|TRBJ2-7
CASSQVTGFSYEQYF
TGTGCCAGCAGCCAAGTGACAGGGTTCTCCTACGAGCAGTACTTC
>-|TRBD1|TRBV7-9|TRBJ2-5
CASSLTTGTGNQETQYF
TGTGCCAGCAGCTTGACAACCGGGACAGGGAACCAAGAGACCCAGTACTTC
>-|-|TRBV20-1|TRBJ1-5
CSASNNQPQHF
TGCAGTGCCAGCAACAATCAGCCCCAGCATTTT
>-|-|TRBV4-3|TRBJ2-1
CASSQDQEAVSYNEQFF
TGCGCCAGCAGCCAAGATCAAGAAGCGGTCTCCTACAATGAGCAGTTCTTC
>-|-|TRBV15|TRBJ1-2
CATRRSLGQINYGYTF
TGTGCCACCAGAAGATCCCTGGGGCAGATTAACTATGGCTACACCTTC
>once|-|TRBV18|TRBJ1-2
CASSPRAGEGGYTF
TGTGCCAGCTCACCAAGAGCAGGGGAGGGAGGCTACACCTTC